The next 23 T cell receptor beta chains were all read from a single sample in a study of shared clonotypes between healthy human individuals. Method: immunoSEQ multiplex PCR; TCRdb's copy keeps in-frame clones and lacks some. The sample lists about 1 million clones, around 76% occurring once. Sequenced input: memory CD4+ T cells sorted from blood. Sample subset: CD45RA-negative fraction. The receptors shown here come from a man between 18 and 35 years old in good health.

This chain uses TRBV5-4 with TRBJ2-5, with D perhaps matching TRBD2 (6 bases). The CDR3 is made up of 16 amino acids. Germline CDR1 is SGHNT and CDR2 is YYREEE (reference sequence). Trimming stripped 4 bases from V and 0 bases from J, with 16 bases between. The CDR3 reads CASSLSGRRYQETQYF. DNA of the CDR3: TGTGCCAGCAGCCTTAGCGGACGGCGGTACCAAGAGACCCAGTACTTC.

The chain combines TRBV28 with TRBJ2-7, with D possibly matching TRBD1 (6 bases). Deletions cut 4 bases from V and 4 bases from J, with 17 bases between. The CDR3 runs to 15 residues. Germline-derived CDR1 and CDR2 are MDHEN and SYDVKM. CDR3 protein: CASSSTDSRLYEQYF. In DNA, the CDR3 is TGTGCCAGCAGTTCGACGGACAGTAGATTGTACGAGCAGTACTTC.

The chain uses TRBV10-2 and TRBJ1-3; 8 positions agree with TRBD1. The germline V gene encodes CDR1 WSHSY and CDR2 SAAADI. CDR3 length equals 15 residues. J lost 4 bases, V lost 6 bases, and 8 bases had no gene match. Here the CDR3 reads CASSLTGTGGNTIYF. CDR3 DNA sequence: TGCGCCAGCAGCCTCACCGGGACAGGAGGAAACACCATATATTTT.

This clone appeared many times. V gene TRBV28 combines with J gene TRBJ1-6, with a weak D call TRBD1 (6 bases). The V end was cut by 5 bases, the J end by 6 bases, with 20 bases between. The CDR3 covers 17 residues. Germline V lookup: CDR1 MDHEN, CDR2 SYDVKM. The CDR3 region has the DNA TGTGCCAGCAGTCCCAGGGGAGGGGCCGAATTTAATTCACCCCTCCACTTT. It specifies CASSPRGGAEFNSPLHF.

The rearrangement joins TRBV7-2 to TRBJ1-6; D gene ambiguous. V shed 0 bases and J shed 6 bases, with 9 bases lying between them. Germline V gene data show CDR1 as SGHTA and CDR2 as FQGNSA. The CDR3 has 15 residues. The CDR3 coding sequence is TGTGCCAGCAGCTTAGCCGGGCATGGTAATTCACCCCTCCACTTT. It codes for CASSLAGHGNSPLHF.

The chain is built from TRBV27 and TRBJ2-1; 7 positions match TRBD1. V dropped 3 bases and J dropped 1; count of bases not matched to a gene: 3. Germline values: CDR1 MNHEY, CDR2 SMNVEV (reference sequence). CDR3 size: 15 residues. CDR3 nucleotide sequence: TGTGCCAGCAGTTTTACGGGACAGTCCTACAATGAGCAGTTCTTC. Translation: CASSFTGQSYNEQFF.

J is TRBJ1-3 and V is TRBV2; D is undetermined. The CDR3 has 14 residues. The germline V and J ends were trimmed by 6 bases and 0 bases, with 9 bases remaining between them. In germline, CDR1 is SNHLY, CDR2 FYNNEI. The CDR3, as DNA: TGTGCCAGCAGGTCAAGTCCCTCTGGAAACACCATATATTTT. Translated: CASRSSPSGNTIYF.

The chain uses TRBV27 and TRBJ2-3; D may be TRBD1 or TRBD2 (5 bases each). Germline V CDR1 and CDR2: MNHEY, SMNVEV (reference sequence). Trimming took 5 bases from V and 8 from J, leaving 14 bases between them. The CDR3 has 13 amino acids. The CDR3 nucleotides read TGTGCCAGCAGTATCCAGGGAGTAGGTACGCAGTATTTT. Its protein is CASSIQGVGTQYF.

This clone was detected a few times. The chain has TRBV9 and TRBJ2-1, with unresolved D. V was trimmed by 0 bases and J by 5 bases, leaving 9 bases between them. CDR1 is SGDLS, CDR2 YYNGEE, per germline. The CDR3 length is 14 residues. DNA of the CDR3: TGTGCCAGCAGCGTAGCTGGATGGGACAATGAGCAGTTCTTC. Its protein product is CASSVAGWDNEQFF. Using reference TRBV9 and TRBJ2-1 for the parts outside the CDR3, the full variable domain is DSGVTQTPKHLITATGQRVTLRCSPRSGDLSVYWYQQSLDQGLQFLIQYYNGEERAKGNILERFSAQQFPDLHSELNLSSLELGDSALYFCASSVAGWDNEQFFGPGTRLTVL.

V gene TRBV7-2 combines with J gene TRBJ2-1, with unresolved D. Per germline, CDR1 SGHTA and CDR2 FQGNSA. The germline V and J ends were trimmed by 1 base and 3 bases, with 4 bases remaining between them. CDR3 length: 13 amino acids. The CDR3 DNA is TGTGCCAGCAGCTTAGACCTCTACAATGAGCAGTTCTTC. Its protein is CASSLDLYNEQFF.

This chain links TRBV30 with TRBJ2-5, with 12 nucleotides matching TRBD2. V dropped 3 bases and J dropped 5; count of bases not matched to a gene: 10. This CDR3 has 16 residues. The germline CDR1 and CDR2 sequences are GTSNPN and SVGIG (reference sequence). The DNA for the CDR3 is TGTGCCTGGAGCTCCGGACTAGCGGGAATGGGGGAGACCCAGTACTTC. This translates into CAWSSGLAGMGETQYF.

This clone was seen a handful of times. CDR3 region: CASSPDTSRGPLHF. The CDR3 nucleotides read TGTGCCAGCTCACCAGATACATCTAGAGGACCCCTCCACTTT. The chain carries TRBV18 and TRBJ1-6; D is ambiguous. The CDR3 sequence is 14 residues long. Germline CDR1 is KGHSH and CDR2 is LQKENI. V shed 2 bases and J shed 12 bases, with 14 bases lying between them.

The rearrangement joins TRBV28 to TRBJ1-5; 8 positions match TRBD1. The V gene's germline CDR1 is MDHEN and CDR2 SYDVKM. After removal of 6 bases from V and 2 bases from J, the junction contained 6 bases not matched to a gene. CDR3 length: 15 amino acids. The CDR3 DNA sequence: TGTGCCAGCAGGCAACAGGGGGAACGCAATCAGCCCCAGCATTTT. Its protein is CASRQQGERNQPQHF.

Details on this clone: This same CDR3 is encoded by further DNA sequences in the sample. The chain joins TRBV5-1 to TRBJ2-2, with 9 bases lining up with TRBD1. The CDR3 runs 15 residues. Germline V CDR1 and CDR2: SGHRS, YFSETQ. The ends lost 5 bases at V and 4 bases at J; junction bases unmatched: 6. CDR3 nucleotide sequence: TGCGCCAGCAGTCTTCTGGGACAGGGCACCGGGGAGCTGTTTTTT. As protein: CASSLLGQGTGELFF.

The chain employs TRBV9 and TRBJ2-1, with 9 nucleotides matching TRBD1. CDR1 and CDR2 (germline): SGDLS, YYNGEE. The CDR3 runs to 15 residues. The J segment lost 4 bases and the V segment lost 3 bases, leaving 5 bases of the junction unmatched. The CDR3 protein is CASSAQGAYYNEQFF. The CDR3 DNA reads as TGTGCCAGCAGCGCACAGGGGGCGTATTACAATGAGCAGTTCTTC.

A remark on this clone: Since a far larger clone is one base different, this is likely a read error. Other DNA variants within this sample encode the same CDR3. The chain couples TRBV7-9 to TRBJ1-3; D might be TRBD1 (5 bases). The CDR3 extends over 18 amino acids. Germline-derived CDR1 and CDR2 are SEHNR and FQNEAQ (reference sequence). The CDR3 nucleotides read TGTGCCAGCAGCCCCCAAAAACCGGGACCCCAGCCTGGAAACACTATATATTTT. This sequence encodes CASSPQKPGPQPGNTIYF.

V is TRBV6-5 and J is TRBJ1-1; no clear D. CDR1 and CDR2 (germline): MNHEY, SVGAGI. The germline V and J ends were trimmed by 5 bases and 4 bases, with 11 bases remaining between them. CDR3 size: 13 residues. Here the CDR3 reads CASSPYPGTEAFF. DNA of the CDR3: TGTGCCAGCAGTCCATATCCAGGCACTGAAGCTTTCTTT.

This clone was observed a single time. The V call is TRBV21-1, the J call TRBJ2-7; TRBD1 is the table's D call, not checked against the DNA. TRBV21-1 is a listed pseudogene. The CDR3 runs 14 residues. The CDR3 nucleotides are TGTGCCAGCAGGTTGGGACAGGACGTCTACGAGCAGTACTTC. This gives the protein CASRLGQDVYEQYF.

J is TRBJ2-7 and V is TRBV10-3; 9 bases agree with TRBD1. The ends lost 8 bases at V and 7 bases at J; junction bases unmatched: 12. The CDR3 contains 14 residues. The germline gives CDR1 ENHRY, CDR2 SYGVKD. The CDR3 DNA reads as TGTGCCATCGGGGCGGGACAGGGACCATCTGAGCAGTACTTC. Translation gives CAIGAGQGPSEQYF.

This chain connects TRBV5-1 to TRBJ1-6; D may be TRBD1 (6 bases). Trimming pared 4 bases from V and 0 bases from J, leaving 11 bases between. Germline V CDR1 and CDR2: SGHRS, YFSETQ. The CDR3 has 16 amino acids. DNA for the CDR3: TGCGCCAGCAGCGAACAGGGCCTCTCCTATAATTCACCCCTCCACTTT. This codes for CASSEQGLSYNSPLHF.

The CDR3 DNA reads TGTGCCAGCAGCTCAGGGGGCAACTCTGGAAACACCATATATTTT. This codes for CASSSGGNSGNTIYF. The chain joins TRBV7-9 to TRBJ1-3, with 8 positions matching TRBD1. CDR1 and CDR2 (germline): SEHNR, FQNEAQ (reference sequence). The CDR3 is 15 residues long. V trimming: 4 bases; J trimming: 0 bases; junction bases outside the gene matches: 2.

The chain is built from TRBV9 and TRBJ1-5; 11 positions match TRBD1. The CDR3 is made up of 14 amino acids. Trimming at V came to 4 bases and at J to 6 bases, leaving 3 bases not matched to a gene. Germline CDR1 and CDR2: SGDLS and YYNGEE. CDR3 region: CASSSGQGGQPQHF. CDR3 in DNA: TGTGCCAGCAGCTCGGGACAGGGGGGTCAGCCCCAGCATTTT.

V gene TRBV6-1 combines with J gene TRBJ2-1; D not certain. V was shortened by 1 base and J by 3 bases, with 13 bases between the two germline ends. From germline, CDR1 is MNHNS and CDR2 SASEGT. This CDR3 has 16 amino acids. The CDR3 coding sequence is TGTGCCAGCAGTGAAGAAACCCGGCCTCTCTACAATGAGCAGTTCTTC. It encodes CASSEETRPLYNEQFF.